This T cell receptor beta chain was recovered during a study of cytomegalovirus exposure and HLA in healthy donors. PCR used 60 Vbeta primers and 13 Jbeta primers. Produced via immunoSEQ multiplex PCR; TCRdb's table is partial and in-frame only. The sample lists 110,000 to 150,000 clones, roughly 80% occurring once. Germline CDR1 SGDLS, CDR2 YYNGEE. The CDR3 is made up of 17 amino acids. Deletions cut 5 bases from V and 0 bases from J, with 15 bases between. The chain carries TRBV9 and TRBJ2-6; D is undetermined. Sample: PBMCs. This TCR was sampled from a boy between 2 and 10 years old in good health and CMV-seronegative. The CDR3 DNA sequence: TGTGCCAGCAGTCCGACTGTTCTTAGCTCTGGGGCCAACGTCCTGACTTTC. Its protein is CASSPTVLSSGANVLTF.